This is a list of T cell receptor beta chains from one sample in a study of long-term antiretroviral therapy in people with HIV. Using immunoSEQ multiplex PCR, the repertoire was profiled, and TCRdb retains in-frame clones only, with some absent. The repertoire holds tens of thousands of clones, with approximately 80% as singletons. The sample here was unsorted PBMCs, taken 0.5 years after starting antiretroviral therapy. The receptors here all came from a man between 18 and 35 years old with HIV. CDR3s include the opening cysteine and the closing phenylalanine or tryptophan. A D gene is named only where the DNA matches it firmly. Rows give clone size only sometimes, using once, few, many, or a class for an expanded clone.

j_gene	d_gene	v_gene	abundance	CDR3nt	CDR3aa
TRBJ1-1	-	TRBV7-9	-	TGTGCCAGCAGCCCCTCGGCGCCCGTCACTGAAGCTTTCTTT	CASSPSAPVTEAFF
TRBJ2-7	TRBD1	TRBV27	-	TGTGCCAGCAGTCCTGACCGGGACAGGGACTACGAGCAGTACTTC	CASSPDRDRDYEQYF
TRBJ2-7	TRBD1	TRBV19	few	TGTGCCAGCCCCGGGACAGACTCCTACGAGCAGTACTTC	CASPGTDSYEQYF
TRBJ1-1	-	TRBV6-6	-	TGTGCCAGCAGTAAGACAGCCATGAACACTGAAGCTTTCTTT	CASSKTAMNTEAFF
TRBJ2-3	-	TRBV4-1	-	TGCGCCAGCAGCAAAACAGGGTGGGATACGCAGTATTTT	CASSKTGWDTQYF
TRBJ2-7	-	TRBV2	-	TGTGCCAGCAGGCCGAGCTCCTACGAGCAGTACTTC	CASRPSSYEQYF
TRBJ2-1	-	TRBV30	-	TGTGCCTGGGGAGGGGCAGTCTACAATGAGCAGTTCTTC	CAWGGAVYNEQFF
TRBJ1-2	-	TRBV28	-	TGTGCCAGCAGTATGGAGGGCATTTACTATGGCTACACCTTC	CASSMEGIYYGYTF
TRBJ2-3	TRBD2	TRBV7-9	-	TGTGCCAGCAGCAACCCGGGACTAGCGGCCACAGATACGCAGTATTTT	CASSNPGLAATDTQYF
TRBJ1-3	-	TRBV4-1	-	TGCGCCAGCAATTCTGGAAACACCATATATTTT	CASNSGNTIYF
TRBJ1-4	TRBD1	TRBV30	-	TGTGCCTGGAGTGTTCTCGGGCAACAGGGGCCTAATGAAAAACTGTTTTTT	CAWSVLGQQGPNEKLFF
TRBJ2-7	-	TRBV27	-	TGTGCCAGCAGTTTAGTTGGGGCAGGGGAGGGCTACGAGCAGTACTTC	CASSLVGAGEGYEQYF
TRBJ2-5	-	TRBV29-1	-	TGCAGCGTTGATCAAGTCGGCTGGTACAACTTC	CSVDQVGWYNF
TRBJ2-1	TRBD1	TRBV7-2	-	TGTGCCAGCAGCTTAGGGGGGACAGCCAGCAATGAGCAGTTCTTC	CASSLGGTASNEQFF
TRBJ2-3	TRBD2	TRBV27	-	TGTGCCAGCAGTTCCTTACTAGCGGGGGGCACAGATACGCAGTATTTT	CASSSLLAGGTDTQYF
TRBJ2-1	TRBD2	TRBV4-3	-	TGCGCCAGCAGCCAAGATGGAGGACTAGCGGGAGTCAGTGAGCAGTTCTTC	CASSQDGGLAGVSEQFF
TRBJ1-6	TRBD1	TRBV7-2	-	TGTGCCAGCAGCTTAAACAGGGGGGATAATTCACCCCTCCACTTT	CASSLNRGDNSPLHF
TRBJ1-5	-	TRBV4-2	once	TGTGCCAGCAGCCAAGATGGGCAGTCAAGTTATAGCAATCAGCCCCAGCATTTT	CASSQDGQSSYSNQPQHF
TRBJ2-6	TRBD1	TRBV5-1	-	TGCGCCAGCAGCTCCCGACAGGGGGGCATTGGGGCCAACGTCCTGACTTTC	CASSSRQGGIGANVLTF
TRBJ1-2	-	TRBV4-3	-	TGCGCCAGCAGCCAAGATGGGGGAACCTATGGCTACACCTTC	CASSQDGGTYGYTF
TRBJ2-7	TRBD2	TRBV19	-	TGTGCCAGTAGTATAACCGGGACTAGGCTCGAGCAGTACTTC	CASSITGTRLEQYF
TRBJ2-5	TRBD2	TRBV27	-	TGTGCCAGCAGTGAAATAGCGGGAGAAGAGACCCAGTACTTC	CASSEIAGEETQYF
TRBJ2-7	-	TRBV5-6	-	TGTGCCAGCAGCTTGGTCCAGGGCTACGAGCAGTACTTC	CASSLVQGYEQYF
TRBJ1-1	TRBD1	TRBV5-1	once	TGCGCCAGCAGCTTGAGCGTGACGCAGGGGGCCCCTGAAGCTTTCTTT	CASSLSVTQGAPEAFF
TRBJ1-2	-	TRBV5-5	-	TGTGCCAGCAGCATTAGACAGGCCGCTTTCTATGGCTACACCTTC	CASSIRQAAFYGYTF
TRBJ1-5	TRBD1	TRBV6-6	-	TGTGCCAGCAGTTGGGGAAAACAGGGGGCGAATCAGCCCCAGCATTTT	CASSWGKQGANQPQHF
TRBJ1-2	-	TRBV2	-	TGTGCCAGCAGTGTTGGCTGGTCAGGGCAATATGGCTACACCTTC	CASSVGWSGQYGYTF
TRBJ1-1	-	TRBV15	-	TGTGCCACCACCCCTAGGGGTTTAAACACTGAAGCTTTCTTT	CATTPRGLNTEAFF
TRBJ2-3	TRBD1	TRBV28	-	TGTGCCAGCAGTGGGGACAGGGGACGGGGAGATACGCAGTATTTT	CASSGDRGRGDTQYF
TRBJ1-2	-	TRBV4-3	few	TGCGCCAGCAGCCCCATCCAAGGTCCCTATGGCTACACCTTC	CASSPIQGPYGYTF
TRBJ1-5	-	TRBV30	-	TGTGCCTGGAGTGCCCCGACAGGACCTAATCAGCCCCAGCATTTT	CAWSAPTGPNQPQHF
TRBJ2-1	-	TRBV2	-	TGTGCCAGCAGGTGGCGGGACTACAATGAGCAGTTCTTC	CASRWRDYNEQFF
TRBJ1-2	TRBD1	TRBV27	few	TGTGCCAGCAGTTTCGGGTCAGGGGGTGGCTACACCTTC	CASSFGSGGGYTF
TRBJ1-3	-	TRBV6-6	-	TGTGCCAGCACGATTACCTCTGGAAACACCATATATTTT	CASTITSGNTIYF
TRBJ1-2	-	TRBV25-1	-	TGTGCCAGCAGTGATCCAGGATATGGCTACACCTTC	CASSDPGYGYTF
TRBJ1-1	-	TRBV6-1	-	TGTGCCAGCAGTCCCCTTGGGAGCGCTGAAGCTTTCTTT	CASSPLGSAEAFF
TRBJ2-1	TRBD2	TRBV28	-	TGTGCCAGCAGTTTTGGGGGGACTACGTTACACAATGAGCAGTTCTTC	CASSFGGTTLHNEQFF
TRBJ1-1	TRBD1	TRBV28	-	TGTGCCAGCAGCCTAAACAGGGGGCGCTTCATGAACACTGAAGCTTTCTTT	CASSLNRGRFMNTEAFF
TRBJ1-2	-	TRBV4-3	once	TGCGCCAGCAGCCAAAACGTAGGGGGGCGCGATTATGGCTACACCTTC	CASSQNVGGRDYGYTF
TRBJ2-1	TRBD2	TRBV4-2	-	TGTGCCAGCAGCCAACATAGCGGGAGAGTTGAGCAGTTCTTC	CASSQHSGRVEQFF
TRBJ1-1	-	TRBV27	once	TGTGCCAGCAGTTTATCAAGCCGGGGTTCCACTGAAGCTTTCTTT	CASSLSSRGSTEAFF
TRBJ2-7	-	TRBV2	-	TGTGCCAGCCATTATGGCACAGAAACAACCTACGAGCAGTACTTC	CASHYGTETTYEQYF
TRBJ2-1	-	TRBV4-3	-	TGCGCCAGCAGCCAGGGGGGTTCTAGTTACAATGAGCAGTTCTTC	CASSQGGSSYNEQFF
TRBJ2-7	TRBD1	TRBV6-6	-	TGTGCCAGCAAGCCCGGGACAGGGGGATTTAACGAGCAGTACTTC	CASKPGTGGFNEQYF
TRBJ2-3	-	TRBV4-3	once	TGCGCCAGCAGCCAAGGCCAGGGCCGCACAGATACGCAGTATTTT	CASSQGQGRTDTQYF
TRBJ1-3	TRBD1	TRBV4-1	once	TGCGCCAGCAGCCAGAACAGGGGTTCAGGAAACACCATATATTTT	CASSQNRGSGNTIYF
TRBJ1-6	-	TRBV28	once	TGTGCCAGCAGTTTATCCCATGGGAATTCACCCCTCCACTTT	CASSLSHGNSPLHF
TRBJ1-5	-	TRBV19	-	TGTGCCAGTAGTGCCTCAGGGTTTAGCAATCAGCCCCAGCATTTT	CASSASGFSNQPQHF
TRBJ1-1	-	TRBV6-4	-	TGTGCCAGCAAACTAGGGGTAAAAACGGGTGAAGCTTTCTTT	CASKLGVKTGEAFF